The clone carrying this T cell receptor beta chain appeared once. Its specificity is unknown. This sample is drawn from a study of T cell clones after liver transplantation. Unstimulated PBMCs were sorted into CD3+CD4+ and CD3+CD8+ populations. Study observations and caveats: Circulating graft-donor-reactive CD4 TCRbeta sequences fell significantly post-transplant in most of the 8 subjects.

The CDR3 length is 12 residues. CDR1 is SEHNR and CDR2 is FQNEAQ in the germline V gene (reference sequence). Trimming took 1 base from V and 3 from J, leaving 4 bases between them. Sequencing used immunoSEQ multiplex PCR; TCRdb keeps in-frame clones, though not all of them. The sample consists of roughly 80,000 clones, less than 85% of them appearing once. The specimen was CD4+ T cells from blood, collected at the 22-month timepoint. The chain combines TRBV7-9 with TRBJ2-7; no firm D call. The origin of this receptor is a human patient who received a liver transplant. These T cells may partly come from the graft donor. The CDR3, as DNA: TGTGCCAGCAGCTTAGAGAACTACGAGCAGTACTTC. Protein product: CASSLENYEQYF.